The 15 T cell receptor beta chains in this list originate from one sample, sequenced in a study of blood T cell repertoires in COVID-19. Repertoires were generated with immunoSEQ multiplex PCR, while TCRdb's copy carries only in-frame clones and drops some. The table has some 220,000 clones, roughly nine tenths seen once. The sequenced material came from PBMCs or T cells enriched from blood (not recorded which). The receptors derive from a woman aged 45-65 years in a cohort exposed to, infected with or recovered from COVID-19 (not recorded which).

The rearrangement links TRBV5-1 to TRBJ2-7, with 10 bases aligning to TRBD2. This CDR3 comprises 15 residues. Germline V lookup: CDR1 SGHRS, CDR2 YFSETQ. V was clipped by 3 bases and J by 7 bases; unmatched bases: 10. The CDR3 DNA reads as TGCGCCAGCAGCTCGGCTAGCGGGGGACTTAGGGAGCAGTACTTC. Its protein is CASSSASGGLREQYF.

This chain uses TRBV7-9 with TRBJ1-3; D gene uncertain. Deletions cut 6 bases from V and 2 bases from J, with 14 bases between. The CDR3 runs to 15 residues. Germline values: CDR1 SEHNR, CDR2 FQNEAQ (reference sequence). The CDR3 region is CASRSPLVAGNTIYF. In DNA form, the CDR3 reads TGTGCCAGCAGGTCACCGCTTGTAGCTGGAAACACCATATATTTT.

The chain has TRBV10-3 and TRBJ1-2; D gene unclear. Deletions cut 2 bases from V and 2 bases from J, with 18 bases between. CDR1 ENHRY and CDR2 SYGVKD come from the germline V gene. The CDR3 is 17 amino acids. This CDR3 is CAISEVGIRQSNYGYTF. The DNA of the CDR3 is TGTGCCATCAGTGAGGTTGGCATTAGACAATCGAACTATGGCTACACCTTC.

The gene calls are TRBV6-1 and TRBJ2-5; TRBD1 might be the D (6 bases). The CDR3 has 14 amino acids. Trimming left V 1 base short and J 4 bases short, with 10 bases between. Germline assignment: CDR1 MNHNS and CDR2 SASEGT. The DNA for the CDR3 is TGTGCCAGCAGTGAAGTCGCCAGGGGAGAGACCCAGTACTTC. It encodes CASSEVARGETQYF.

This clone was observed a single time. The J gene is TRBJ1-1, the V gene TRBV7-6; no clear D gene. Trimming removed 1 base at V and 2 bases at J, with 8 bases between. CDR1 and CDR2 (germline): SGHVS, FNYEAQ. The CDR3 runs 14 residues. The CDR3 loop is CASSLGTVNTEAFF. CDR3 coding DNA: TGTGCCAGCAGCTTAGGTACGGTTAACACTGAAGCTTTCTTT.

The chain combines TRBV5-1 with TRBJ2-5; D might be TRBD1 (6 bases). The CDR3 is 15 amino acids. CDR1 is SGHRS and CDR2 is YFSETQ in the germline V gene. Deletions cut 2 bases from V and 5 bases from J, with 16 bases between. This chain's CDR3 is CASSFPTPGEETQYF. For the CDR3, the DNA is TGCGCCAGCAGCTTCCCCACCCCAGGGGAGGAGACCCAGTACTTC. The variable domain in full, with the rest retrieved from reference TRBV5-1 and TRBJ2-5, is KAGVTQTPRYLIKTRGQQVTLSCSPISGHRSVSWYQQTPGQGLQFLFEYFSETQRNKGNFPGRFSGRQFSNSRSEMNVSTLELGDSALYLCASSFPTPGEETQYFGPGTRLLVL.

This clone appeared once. The CDR3 is CASSPGASGGNGGTGELFF. CDR3 sequence (DNA): TGTGCCAGCAGCCCCGGTGCCAGCGGGGGCAATGGTGGGACCGGGGAGCTGTTTTTT. The chain uses TRBV11-3 and TRBJ2-2, with TRBD2 matching over 8 bases. CDR3 size: 19 residues. Unmatched junction bases numbered 19, after V lost 5 bases and J lost 5 bases. Germline CDR1 reads SGHNT; CDR2 reads YENEEA.

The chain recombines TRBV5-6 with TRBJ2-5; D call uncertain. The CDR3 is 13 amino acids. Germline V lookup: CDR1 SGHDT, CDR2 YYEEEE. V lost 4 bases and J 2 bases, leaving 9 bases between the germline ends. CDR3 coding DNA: TGTGCCAGCAGCATTACAGTACAAGAGACCCAGTACTTC. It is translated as CASSITVQETQYF.

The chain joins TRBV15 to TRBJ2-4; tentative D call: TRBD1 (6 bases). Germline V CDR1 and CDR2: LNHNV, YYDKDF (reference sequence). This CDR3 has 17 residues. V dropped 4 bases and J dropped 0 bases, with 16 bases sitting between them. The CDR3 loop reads CATSTRRDKIAKNIQYF. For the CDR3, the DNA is TGTGCCACCAGCACGCGTAGGGACAAGATAGCCAAAAACATTCAGTACTTC.

In DNA, the CDR3 is TGTGCCAGCAGTCGCGGGGGCCTTAGTGAGACCCAGTACTTC. As protein: CASSRGGLSETQYF. This sequence joins TRBV9 and TRBJ2-5; D might be TRBD2 (7 bases). Deletions cut 5 bases from V and 5 bases from J, with 16 bases between. CDR1 and CDR2 (germline): SGDLS, YYNGEE. The CDR3 is 14 residues long.

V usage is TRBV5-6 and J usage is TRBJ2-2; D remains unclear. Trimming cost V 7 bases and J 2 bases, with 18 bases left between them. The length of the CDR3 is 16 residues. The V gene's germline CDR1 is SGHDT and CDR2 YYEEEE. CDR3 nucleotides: TGTGCCAGCTTCTGGAGAGGCAGAAAAAACACCGGGGAGCTGTTTTTT. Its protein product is CASFWRGRKNTGELFF.

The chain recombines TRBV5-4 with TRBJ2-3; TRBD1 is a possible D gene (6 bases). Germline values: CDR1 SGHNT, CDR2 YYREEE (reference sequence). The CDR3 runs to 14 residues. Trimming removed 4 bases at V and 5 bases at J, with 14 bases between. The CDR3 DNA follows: TGTGCCAGCAGCCAAACAGGGTCACAAGATACGCAGTATTTT. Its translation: CASSQTGSQDTQYF.

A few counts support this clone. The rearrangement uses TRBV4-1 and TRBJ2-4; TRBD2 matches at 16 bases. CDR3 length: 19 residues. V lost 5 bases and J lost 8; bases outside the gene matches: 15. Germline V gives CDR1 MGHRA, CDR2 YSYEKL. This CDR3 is CASSAPGLAGGRNQDIQYF. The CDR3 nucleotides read TGCGCCAGCAGCGCACCGGGACTAGCGGGGGGGCGGAACCAAGACATTCAGTACTTC.

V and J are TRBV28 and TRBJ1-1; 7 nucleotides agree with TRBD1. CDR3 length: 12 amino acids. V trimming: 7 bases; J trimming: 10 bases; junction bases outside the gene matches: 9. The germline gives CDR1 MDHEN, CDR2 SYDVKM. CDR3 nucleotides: TGTGCCAGCATGACCCAGGGGGTAGGAGCTTTCTTT. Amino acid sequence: CASMTQGVGAFF.

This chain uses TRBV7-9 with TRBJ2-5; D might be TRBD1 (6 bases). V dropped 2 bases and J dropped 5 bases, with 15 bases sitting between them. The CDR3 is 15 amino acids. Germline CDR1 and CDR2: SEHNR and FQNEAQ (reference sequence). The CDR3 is CASSLQGSLIETQYF. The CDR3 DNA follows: TGTGCCAGCAGCTTACAGGGGAGTCTTATTGAGACCCAGTACTTC.